The clone carrying this T cell receptor beta chain is a singleton in its sample. Its antigen is as yet unknown. These data belong to a study of blood T cells in healthy people across ages. Study overall: The template switching approach captured approximately one barcoded beta molecule for every two T cells.

Primers used in a second PCR of roughly 7 to 12 cycles were a sample-barcoded 5' primer and a J-beta primer mix. TCRdb re-analysed the 5' RACE reads in MiXCR, keeping a single row per CDR3 protein. Altogether approximately 1,000,000 distinct CDR3 sequences are present, approximately 38% being singletons, with the ten largest covering around 12%. Whole-study findings and limits: Investigators treated diversity estimates from one million T cells as underestimates. The unsorted PBMCs prevented any conclusive comparison of naive versus antigen-experienced cells.

Between the trimmed V and J ends, which lost 5 bases and 2 bases, there was a span of 17 bases. The CDR3 is 16 residues long. Donors gave roughly 9.1 milliliters of peripheral blood apiece. This clonotype originated in a young man in good health. Sequenced: blood. The rearrangement uses TRBV12-3 or TRBV12-4 and TRBJ2-3; either TRBD1 or TRBD2 may supply D (5 bases each). The CDR3: CASSPGTALTTDTQYF. The CDR3 nucleotides are TGTGCCAGCAGTCCTGGGACCGCCCTCACCACAGATACGCAGTATTTT.